Presented here are 21 T cell receptor beta chains from one specimen sequenced in a study of OX40 agonist ivuxolimab in advanced cancers. Clones were read by immunoSEQ multiplex PCR, and TCRdb kept only the in-frame ones, dropping some. The table shows 50,000 to 75,000 clones, with about nine tenths occurring only once. Specimen: CD4+ or CD8+ T cells sorted from blood, collected in a trial of the OX40 agonist ivuxolimab. These receptors were collected from an adult with an advanced solid tumor such as melanoma, head and neck, liver or kidney cancer.

This chain connects TRBV5-1 to TRBJ1-2; TRBD1 agrees at 10 bases. With V trimmed by 4 bases and J by 6 bases, 6 bases remained unmatched. This CDR3 has 14 residues. Germline lookup yields CDR1 SGHRS and CDR2 YFSETQ. The chain's CDR3 is CASSNNGQGDGYTF. The CDR3 DNA follows: TGCGCCAGCAGCAATAATGGACAGGGGGATGGCTACACCTTC.

The gene calls are TRBV5-4 and TRBJ2-3, with 7 bases matching TRBD2. This CDR3 comprises 15 residues. CDR1 is SGHNT, CDR2 YYREEE, per germline (reference sequence). The junction had 5 bases not matched to a gene; V was cut back by 4 bases and J by 0 bases. CDR3 sequence reads: CASSDPSGSTDTQYF. CDR3 DNA: TGTGCCAGCAGCGACCCTAGCGGAAGCACAGATACGCAGTATTTT.

J is TRBJ2-2 and V is TRBV6-1; D is unclear. Trimming took 3 bases from V and 4 from J, leaving 6 bases between them. The CDR3 runs to 13 residues. The germline CDR1 and CDR2 sequences are MNHNS and SASEGT. The CDR3 region has the DNA TGTGCCAGCAGTGAGGCAGGCACCGGGGAGCTGTTTTTT. Translating gives CASSEAGTGELFF.

As DNA, the CDR3 is TGTGCCAGCAGTTTCGGCCAGGCCAGCGGGGAGCTGTTTTTT. Translated: CASSFGQASGELFF. The rearrangement links TRBV28 to TRBJ2-2; D gene ambiguous. The CDR3 extends over 14 amino acids. V was trimmed by 3 bases and J by 7 bases, leaving 12 bases between them. Germline V lookup: CDR1 MDHEN, CDR2 SYDVKM.

The rearrangement joins TRBV7-3 to TRBJ2-2; 9 nucleotides line up with TRBD2. Germline-derived CDR1 and CDR2 are SGHTA and FQGTGA. This CDR3 spans 16 amino acids. Unmatched junction bases numbered 5, after V lost 5 bases and J lost 1 base. This CDR3 reads CASSRNSGRNTGELFF. CDR3 in DNA: TGTGCCAGCAGCAGAAATAGCGGGAGGAACACCGGGGAGCTGTTTTTT.

The V call is TRBV5-6, the J call TRBJ2-7, with TRBD1 matching 9 bases. Per the germline V gene, CDR1 is SGHDT and CDR2 is YYEEEE. The CDR3 covers 15 residues. The junction had 7 bases not matched to a gene; V was cut back by 3 bases and J by 3 bases. The CDR3 bases are TGTGCCAGCAGCTCGCCCGGGACAGGGTACTACGAGCAGTACTTC. As protein: CASSSPGTGYYEQYF.

The gene calls are TRBV7-9 and TRBJ2-2; TRBD1 agrees at 11 bases. The V gene end was trimmed by 5 bases and the J gene end by 6 bases; junction bases not matched to a gene: 5. The CDR3 runs 15 residues. Germline loops: CDR1 SEHNR, CDR2 FQNEAQ (reference sequence). CDR3 amino acids: CASSPPGQGAGELFF. CDR3 DNA sequence: TGTGCCAGCAGCCCTCCGGGACAGGGGGCCGGGGAGCTGTTTTTT.

CDR3 sequence (DNA): TGTGCCAGTCACCAACAGGGGAACTATGGCTACACCTTC. Protein product: CASHQQGNYGYTF. This chain links TRBV19 with TRBJ1-2; 7 nucleotides line up with TRBD1. Germline CDR1 LNHDA, CDR2 SQIVND (reference sequence). CDR3 length equals 13 residues. The V segment lost 8 bases and the J segment 2 bases; nucleotides outside the gene matches: 5.

CDR3 DNA: TGTGCCAGCAGTCCCACGATCGATCAGCCCCAGCATTTT. This encodes CASSPTIDQPQHF. The V call is TRBV28, the J call TRBJ1-5; D remains unclear. The CDR3 has 13 residues. The V gene lost 5 bases and the J gene lost 5 bases, with 10 bases spanning the gap. From germline, CDR1 is MDHEN and CDR2 SYDVKM.

V usage is TRBV14 and J usage is TRBJ1-3; unclear D gene. Germline CDR1 reads SGHDN; CDR2 reads FVKESK. V lost 1 base and J lost 2, with 12 bases in between. The CDR3 covers 16 residues. CDR3 loop: CASSQAQAFPGNTIYF. For the CDR3, the DNA is TGTGCCAGCAGCCAAGCGCAGGCATTCCCTGGAAACACCATATATTTT. Full variable domain (missing parts from reference TRBV14 and TRBJ1-3): EAGVTQFPSHSVIEKGQTVTLRCDPISGHDNLYWYRRVMGKEIKFLLHFVKESKQDESGMPNNRFLAERTGGTYSTLKVQPAELEDSGVYFCASSQAQAFPGNTIYFGEGSWLTVV.

The gene calls are TRBV7-6 and TRBJ2-2; either TRBD1 or TRBD2 may supply D (5 bases each). Germline-derived CDR1 and CDR2 are SGHVS and FNYEAQ. V was trimmed by 11 bases and J by 0 bases, leaving 13 bases between them. The CDR3 has 14 amino acids. The CDR3 here is CASLGDPNTGELFF. CDR3 DNA sequence: TGTGCCTCCCTGGGGGACCCGAACACCGGGGAGCTGTTTTTT.

The CDR3 DNA is TGCGCCAGCAGCTTGGAGCGGGAGGGCCTCGACGAGCAGTACTTC. This translates into CASSLEREGLDEQYF. This chain uses TRBV5-1 with TRBJ2-7; 10 nucleotides line up with TRBD2. CDR3 length equals 15 residues. The ends lost 0 bases at V and 5 bases at J; junction bases unmatched: 5. Per the germline V gene, CDR1 is SGHRS and CDR2 is YFSETQ.

On this clone: One end of the junction is discordant with germline, which a read error may explain. The rearrangement links TRBV2 to TRBJ2-4, with a weak D call TRBD2 (6 bases). Per germline, CDR1 SNHLY and CDR2 FYNNEI. The CDR3 is 12 residues long. CDR3 amino acids: CASNKRWGEPFF. The CDR3 DNA sequence: TGTGCCAGCAACAAAAGGTGGGGGGAACCCTTCTTC.

The chain joins TRBV5-5 to TRBJ2-5; possibly TRBD2 for D (6 bases). This CDR3 has 15 amino acids. V lost 3 bases, J lost 2 bases, and 14 bases lay in between. CDR1 and CDR2 from the germline V gene are SGHKS and YYEKEE (reference sequence). CDR3 sequence (DNA): TGTGCCAGCAGCTCCCTTGGGGGGAGTCAAGAGACCCAGTACTTC. It encodes CASSSLGGSQETQYF.

The chain couples TRBV18 to TRBJ1-1; D unresolved. Trimming took 2 bases from V and 3 from J, leaving 13 bases between them. Germline V gives CDR1 KGHSH, CDR2 LQKENI. The CDR3 runs to 15 residues. CDR3 in DNA: TGTGCCAGCTCACCAGGTGGAGGGTCACACACTGAAGCTTTCTTT. Its protein is CASSPGGGSHTEAFF.

The chain joins TRBV28 to TRBJ1-5; TRBD1 matches 7 bases. The ends lost 6 bases at V and 6 bases at J; junction bases unmatched: 5. Looked up from germline, CDR1 is MDHEN and CDR2 is SYDVKM. This CDR3 is 13 amino acids long. CDR3 sequence: CASSDRVAQPQHF. The DNA for the CDR3 is TGTGCCAGCAGCGACAGGGTCGCTCAGCCCCAGCATTTT.

The genes are TRBV18 and TRBJ1-5; D not resolved. Germline V gene data show CDR1 as KGHSH and CDR2 as LQKENI. V was clipped by 6 bases and J by 1 base, with 16 bases between them. The CDR3 is 16 residues long. CDR3 amino acids: CASSPFSTNSNQPQHF. The CDR3 bases are TGTGCCAGCTCCCCTTTTTCGACCAACAGCAATCAGCCCCAGCATTTT.

The V gene is TRBV28, the J gene TRBJ2-3; TRBD2 agrees at 15 bases. CDR1 is MDHEN and CDR2 is SYDVKM in the germline V gene. The trim removed 6 bases at V and 5 bases at J, leaving 6 bases unmatched. This CDR3 spans 16 amino acids. CDR3 in amino acids: CASSTTGLAGGDTQYF. CDR3 DNA: TGTGCCAGCAGCACGACGGGACTAGCGGGGGGAGATACGCAGTATTTT.

The chain uses TRBV6-6 and TRBJ1-2; TRBD1 matches 9 bases. Germline CDR1 reads MNHNY; CDR2 reads SVGAGI (reference sequence). V lost 7 bases, J lost 1 base, and 4 bases stayed unmatched. The CDR3 runs to 14 residues. CDR3 in DNA: TGTGCCAGCACCCCGGGACAGGGTAACTATGGCTACACCTTC. Protein sequence: CASTPGQGNYGYTF.

The chain joins TRBV12-2 to TRBJ2-3; TRBD2 reflects the table's D call only, with no check against the DNA. TRBV12-2 is described as a pseudogene. This CDR3 contains 19 residues. CDR3: CASRLAVSVNPPSTDTQYF. CDR3 coding DNA: TGTGCAAGTCGCTTAGCTGTAAGCGTCAATCCCCCTAGCACAGATACGCAGTATTTT.

The chain uses TRBV5-6 and TRBJ2-1; 9 bases map to TRBD2. With 0 bases clipped from V and 3 bases from J, the junction kept 1 base outside the gene matches. This CDR3 comprises 15 residues. Looked up from germline, CDR1 is SGHDT and CDR2 is YYEEEE. The CDR3 DNA reads TGTGCCAGCAGCTTGGGACTAGCGGTCTACAATGAGCAGTTCTTC. This encodes CASSLGLAVYNEQFF.